Listed below are T cell receptor beta chains from one sample, sequenced in a study of cytomegalovirus exposure and HLA in healthy donors. The data were produced by immunoSEQ multiplex PCR, yet TCRdb's version contains in-frame clones alone and is incomplete. The sample includes around 110,000 clones, roughly a tenth of them seen just once. Material: PBMCs. The receptors originated from a man aged 25 to 45 in good health and CMV-seronegative. CDR3s include the opening cysteine and the closing phenylalanine or tryptophan. Fields, in order: D gene, V gene, clone size, CDR3 length, J gene, CDR3 protein, CDR3 DNA. The D gene is left open where the match is weak. Only part of the rows carry a size: once, few, many, or a class if the clone is expanded.

d_gene: TRBD2; v_gene: TRBV7-6; abundance: NA; len: 14; j_gene: TRBJ2-5; CDR3aa: CASSPAGGQETQYF; CDR3nt: TGTGCCAGCAGCCCAGCGGGGGGGCAAGAGACCCAGTACTTC
d_gene: NA; v_gene: TRBV19; abundance: few; len: 14; j_gene: TRBJ1-1; CDR3aa: CASRKELWSTEAFF; CDR3nt: TGTGCCAGTAGGAAGGAGCTCTGGTCGACTGAAGCTTTCTTT
d_gene: TRBD1; v_gene: TRBV28; abundance: few; len: 15; j_gene: TRBJ2-1; CDR3aa: CASRGDRVLGNEQFF; CDR3nt: TGTGCCAGCAGGGGGGACAGGGTACTGGGTAATGAGCAGTTCTTC
d_gene: NA; v_gene: TRBV5-1; abundance: NA; len: 14; j_gene: TRBJ1-4; CDR3aa: CASSFNRDNEKLFF; CDR3nt: TGCGCCAGCAGCTTTAACAGGGATAATGAAAAACTGTTTTTT
d_gene: NA; v_gene: TRBV7-9; abundance: NA; len: 18; j_gene: TRBJ2-1; CDR3aa: CASSLARGPHSSYNEQFF; CDR3nt: TGTGCCAGCAGCTTAGCGCGGGGACCTCACAGCTCCTACAATGAGCAGTTCTTC
d_gene: NA; v_gene: TRBV5-1; abundance: few; len: 16; j_gene: TRBJ1-4; CDR3aa: CASSRGQSSTNEKLFF; CDR3nt: TGCGCCAGCAGCCGTGGACAGTCCTCAACTAATGAAAAACTGTTTTTT
d_gene: NA; v_gene: TRBV7-8; abundance: few; len: 15; j_gene: TRBJ2-3; CDR3aa: CASSLASVYGYTQYF; CDR3nt: TGTGCCAGCAGCTTAGCGTCCGTCTACGGGTATACGCAGTATTTT
d_gene: NA; v_gene: TRBV11-2; abundance: NA; len: 12; j_gene: TRBJ2-1; CDR3aa: CASASGYNEQFF; CDR3nt: TGTGCCAGCGCGTCAGGGTACAATGAGCAGTTCTTC
d_gene: TRBD2; v_gene: TRBV5-4; abundance: few; len: 16; j_gene: TRBJ2-5; CDR3aa: CASSSRGGLSGETQYF; CDR3nt: TGTGCCAGCAGCTCTCGGGGGGGCCTTTCGGGAGAGACCCAGTACTTC
d_gene: TRBD1; v_gene: TRBV5-1; abundance: few; len: 12; j_gene: TRBJ1-1; CDR3aa: CASGQGGTEAFF; CDR3nt: TGCGCCAGCGGACAGGGAGGCACTGAAGCTTTCTTT
d_gene: NA; v_gene: TRBV25-1; abundance: few; len: 15; j_gene: TRBJ2-5; CDR3aa: CASAGSTGFQETQYF; CDR3nt: TGTGCCAGCGCCGGTTCGACGGGGTTCCAAGAGACCCAGTACTTC
d_gene: TRBD1; v_gene: TRBV4-1; abundance: few; len: 16; j_gene: TRBJ1-5; CDR3aa: CASSLNRGLSNQPQHF; CDR3nt: TGCGCCAGCAGCCTGAACAGGGGATTAAGCAATCAGCCCCAGCATTTT
d_gene: NA; v_gene: TRBV18; abundance: few; len: 16; j_gene: TRBJ2-5; CDR3aa: CASSPDREVGQETQYF; CDR3nt: TGTGCCAGCTCACCTGACAGGGAGGTCGGGCAAGAGACCCAGTACTTC
d_gene: TRBD1; v_gene: TRBV30; abundance: few; len: 14; j_gene: TRBJ1-4; CDR3aa: CAWSRGTALEKLFF; CDR3nt: TGTGCCTGGAGTCGGGGGACAGCTCTTGAAAAACTGTTTTTT
d_gene: TRBD1; v_gene: TRBV7-8; abundance: few; len: 15; j_gene: TRBJ1-6; CDR3aa: CASSLETGGNSPLHF; CDR3nt: TGTGCCAGCAGCTTAGAGACAGGGGGTAATTCACCCCTCCACTTT
d_gene: NA; v_gene: TRBV5-8; abundance: few; len: 14; j_gene: TRBJ1-4; CDR3aa: CASSLLQGREKLFF; CDR3nt: TGTGCCAGCAGCTTGTTGCAGGGTCGAGAAAAACTGTTTTTT
d_gene: TRBD1; v_gene: TRBV15; abundance: few; len: 16; j_gene: TRBJ2-7; CDR3aa: CATSEPSVGQGYEQYF; CDR3nt: TGTGCCACCAGTGAACCCTCCGTAGGACAGGGATACGAGCAGTACTTC
d_gene: TRBD1; v_gene: TRBV30; abundance: NA; len: 14; j_gene: TRBJ2-1; CDR3aa: CAWSQDRAYNEQFF; CDR3nt: TGTGCCTGGAGCCAGGACAGGGCCTACAATGAGCAGTTCTTC
d_gene: NA; v_gene: TRBV28; abundance: NA; len: 13; j_gene: TRBJ2-7; CDR3aa: CASRKNSPYEQYF; CDR3nt: TGTGCCAGCAGAAAGAACAGTCCTTACGAGCAGTACTTC
d_gene: NA; v_gene: TRBV5-1; abundance: few; len: 12; j_gene: TRBJ2-1; CDR3aa: CASSLVAGEQFF; CDR3nt: TGCGCCAGCAGCTTGGTGGCAGGAGAGCAGTTCTTC
d_gene: NA; v_gene: TRBV7-6; abundance: NA; len: 12; j_gene: TRBJ2-5; CDR3aa: CASSLVSPAQYF; CDR3nt: TGTGCCAGCAGCTTAGTATCTCCGGCCCAGTACTTC
d_gene: NA; v_gene: TRBV21-1; abundance: few; len: 18; j_gene: TRBJ1-2; CDR3aa: CASSKDRQGVPSNYGYTF; CDR3nt: TGTGCCAGCAGCAAAGATAGACAGGGGGTCCCTTCTAACTATGGCTACACCTTC
d_gene: TRBD1; v_gene: TRBV15; abundance: few; len: 16; j_gene: TRBJ2-7; CDR3aa: CATSRGGRDRAVEQYF; CDR3nt: TGTGCCACCAGCAGAGGGGGACGGGACAGGGCGGTCGAGCAGTACTTC
d_gene: NA; v_gene: TRBV30; abundance: few; len: 15; j_gene: TRBJ1-3; CDR3aa: CAWKFGRGSGNTIYF; CDR3nt: TGTGCCTGGAAGTTTGGCAGGGGAAGTGGAAACACCATATATTTT
d_gene: NA; v_gene: TRBV10-3; abundance: NA; len: 19; j_gene: TRBJ2-2; CDR3aa: CAIRQGQGRATLNTGELFF; CDR3nt: TGTGCCATCAGACAGGGCCAGGGCAGGGCAACCCTAAACACCGGGGAGCTGTTTTTT
d_gene: TRBD1; v_gene: TRBV7-6; abundance: NA; len: 17; j_gene: TRBJ2-7; CDR3aa: CASSLASRQGNTYEQYF; CDR3nt: TGTGCCAGCAGCTTAGCGTCGCGACAGGGCAATACCTACGAGCAGTACTTC
d_gene: NA; v_gene: TRBV19; abundance: NA; len: 14; j_gene: TRBJ2-2; CDR3aa: CASSIGPGNGELFF; CDR3nt: TGTGCCAGTAGTATAGGCCCGGGGAACGGGGAGCTGTTTTTT
d_gene: TRBD1; v_gene: TRBV11-2; abundance: few; len: 15; j_gene: TRBJ1-5; CDR3aa: CASSYRGHSNQPQHF; CDR3nt: TGTGCCAGCAGCTACAGGGGGCATAGCAATCAGCCCCAGCATTTT
d_gene: NA; v_gene: TRBV18; abundance: NA; len: 16; j_gene: TRBJ2-6; CDR3aa: CASSTQQGAGANVLTF; CDR3nt: TGTGCCAGCTCGACACAACAGGGTGCCGGGGCCAACGTCCTGACTTTC
d_gene: TRBD1; v_gene: TRBV29-1; abundance: NA; len: 13; j_gene: TRBJ1-2; CDR3aa: CSVEDRENYGYTF; CDR3nt: TGCAGCGTTGAGGACAGGGAGAACTATGGCTACACCTTC
d_gene: TRBD1; v_gene: TRBV19; abundance: NA; len: 13; j_gene: TRBJ1-2; CDR3aa: CASSMGQTDGYTF; CDR3nt: TGTGCCAGTAGTATGGGACAGACCGATGGCTACACCTTC
d_gene: TRBD1; v_gene: TRBV7-2; abundance: few; len: 14; j_gene: TRBJ1-1; CDR3aa: CASSQRQGYTEAFF; CDR3nt: TGTGCCAGCAGCCAACGACAGGGGTACACTGAAGCTTTCTTT
d_gene: TRBD1; v_gene: TRBV9; abundance: NA; len: 14; j_gene: TRBJ2-3; CDR3aa: CASSSRQGPDTQYF; CDR3nt: TGTGCCAGCAGCTCCCGACAGGGCCCAGATACGCAGTATTTT
d_gene: NA; v_gene: TRBV7-8; abundance: NA; len: 14; j_gene: TRBJ2-3; CDR3aa: CASSLGNLQMGPYF; CDR3nt: TGTGCCAGCAGCTTAGGGAATCTACAGATGGGTCCGTATTTT
d_gene: TRBD2; v_gene: TRBV5-1; abundance: NA; len: 16; j_gene: TRBJ2-3; CDR3aa: CASSLDAGVSTDTQYF; CDR3nt: TGCGCCAGCAGCTTGGACGCGGGGGTTAGCACAGATACGCAGTATTTT
d_gene: NA; v_gene: TRBV2; abundance: NA; len: 16; j_gene: TRBJ2-1; CDR3aa: CASSEWRQSQINEQFF; CDR3nt: TGTGCCAGCAGTGAATGGCGGCAGTCGCAAATCAATGAGCAGTTCTTC
d_gene: NA; v_gene: TRBV7-3; abundance: few; len: 14; j_gene: TRBJ2-5; CDR3aa: CASSLKTGLETQYF; CDR3nt: TGTGCCAGCAGCTTAAAAACAGGCCTAGAGACCCAGTACTTC
d_gene: NA; v_gene: TRBV28; abundance: few; len: 15; j_gene: TRBJ1-5; CDR3aa: CASSFSAGLNQPQHF; CDR3nt: TGTGCCAGCAGTTTCAGTGCAGGCTTGAATCAGCCCCAGCATTTT
d_gene: TRBD2; v_gene: TRBV28; abundance: few; len: 15; j_gene: TRBJ2-3; CDR3aa: CASSSVGLAGDTQYF; CDR3nt: TGTGCCAGCAGCTCTGTGGGCTTAGCGGGAGATACGCAGTATTTT
d_gene: NA; v_gene: TRBV18; abundance: NA; len: 15; j_gene: TRBJ2-5; CDR3aa: CASSPPRVGQETQYF; CDR3nt: TGTGCCAGCTCACCACCCAGGGTAGGGCAAGAGACCCAGTACTTC
d_gene: NA; v_gene: TRBV4-1; abundance: few; len: 15; j_gene: TRBJ1-2; CDR3aa: CASSHLADRGGGYTF; CDR3nt: TGCGCCAGCAGCCATCTCGCAGACCGCGGCGGTGGCTACACCTTC
d_gene: NA; v_gene: TRBV11-2; abundance: NA; len: 15; j_gene: TRBJ2-2; CDR3aa: CASSSPRRAGGELFF; CDR3nt: TGTGCCAGCAGCTCTCCTAGACGGGCGGGCGGGGAGCTGTTTTTT
d_gene: NA; v_gene: TRBV28; abundance: few; len: 13; j_gene: TRBJ2-7; CDR3aa: CASNGGRRYEQYF; CDR3nt: TGTGCCAGCAACGGGGGTCGACGGTACGAGCAGTACTTC
d_gene: TRBD1; v_gene: TRBV29-1; abundance: NA; len: 12; j_gene: TRBJ2-7; CDR3aa: CSARGTGGEQYF; CDR3nt: TGCAGCGCCCGGGGGACAGGGGGCGAGCAGTACTTC
d_gene: NA; v_gene: TRBV18; abundance: NA; len: 13; j_gene: TRBJ1-5; CDR3aa: CASSLDSNQPQHF; CDR3nt: TGTGCCAGCTCACTAGATAGCAATCAGCCCCAGCATTTT
d_gene: NA; v_gene: TRBV9; abundance: NA; len: 13; j_gene: TRBJ2-7; CDR3aa: CASSYRDNYEQYF; CDR3nt: TGTGCCAGCAGCTACCGGGACAACTACGAGCAGTACTTC
d_gene: NA; v_gene: TRBV28; abundance: NA; len: 16; j_gene: TRBJ2-1; CDR3aa: CASSLFSGSSYNEQFF; CDR3nt: TGTGCCAGCAGTTTATTTAGCGGAAGCTCCTACAATGAGCAGTTCTTC
d_gene: TRBD1; v_gene: TRBV2; abundance: NA; len: 14; j_gene: TRBJ1-4; CDR3aa: CASTPGGTNEKLFF; CDR3nt: TGTGCCAGCACTCCAGGGGGGACTAATGAAAAACTGTTTTTT
d_gene: NA; v_gene: TRBV7-9; abundance: few; len: 12; j_gene: TRBJ2-5; CDR3aa: CASSPQVETQYF; CDR3nt: TGTGCCAGCAGCCCCCAGGTTGAGACCCAGTACTTC
d_gene: TRBD1; v_gene: TRBV28; abundance: NA; len: 15; j_gene: TRBJ1-3; CDR3aa: CASRVGDRTRNTIYF; CDR3nt: TGTGCCAGCAGGGTAGGGGACAGGACCAGAAACACCATATATTTT
d_gene: NA; v_gene: TRBV6-1; abundance: few; len: 14; j_gene: TRBJ1-1; CDR3aa: CASKEGGGNTEAFF; CDR3nt: TGTGCCAGCAAAGAAGGGGGGGGGAACACTGAAGCTTTCTTT
d_gene: NA; v_gene: TRBV11-3; abundance: few; len: 15; j_gene: TRBJ1-1; CDR3aa: CASSLQGSRNTEAFF; CDR3nt: TGTGCCAGCAGCTTACAGGGGAGTAGGAACACTGAAGCTTTCTTT
d_gene: NA; v_gene: TRBV7-2; abundance: NA; len: 15; j_gene: TRBJ1-5; CDR3aa: CASRPTGLEGQPQHF; CDR3nt: TGTGCCAGCAGGCCCACAGGGTTAGAGGGTCAGCCCCAGCATTTT
d_gene: TRBD1; v_gene: TRBV5-4; abundance: NA; len: 15; j_gene: TRBJ1-1; CDR3aa: CASSIAGTVNTEAFF; CDR3nt: TGTGCCAGCAGCATCGCCGGGACAGTAAACACTGAAGCTTTCTTT